One sample yielded the 9 T cell receptor beta chains listed below, sequenced in a study of T-cell reconstitution after alpha-beta-depleted transplantation in children. Unique molecular identifiers were incorporated during preparation of the TCRbeta library. TCRdb used MiXCR to reprocess the PCR reads, holding one entry per CDR3 protein. The sample holds under 250,000 distinct CDR3 sequences, 6.6% seen once. The source was PBMCs, collected before TCRalphabeta/CD19-depleted stem cell transplant. These receptor sequences come from a boy between 2 and 10 years old with acute lymphoblastic leukemia, due to receive a stem cell transplant.

This clonotype was found a few times. This chain connects TRBV6-1 to TRBJ1-2; 7 bases align to TRBD1. CDR1 is MNHNS and CDR2 is SASEGT in the germline V gene. The J segment lost 4 bases and the V segment lost 6 bases, leaving 5 bases of the junction unmatched. There are 13 residues in the CDR3. The CDR3: CASRRGQVYGYTF. CDR3 in DNA: TGTGCCAGCAGGAGGGGGCAAGTCTATGGCTACACCTTC.

This clonotype has ten or more counts. The chain joins TRBV7-2 to TRBJ2-5; D remains ambiguous. The V end was cut by 4 bases, the J end by 4 bases, with 10 bases between. CDR1 is SGHTA and CDR2 is FQGNSA in the germline V gene. The CDR3 runs to 13 residues. The CDR3 region is CASSSRRLETQYF. The CDR3 DNA follows: TGTGCCAGCAGCTCCCGTCGATTAGAGACCCAGTACTTC.

A note on this clonotype: A much larger clonotype is one base distant, so this may be a read error. The J gene is TRBJ2-7, the V gene TRBV6-4; 8 nucleotides match TRBD1. CDR1 and CDR2 from the germline V gene are MRHNA and SNTAGT. The CDR3 has 18 amino acids. The CDR3 DNA is TGTGCCTGCAGTCCTCACAGGGGGTTATCCCCTCTCCCTTACGAGCAGTACTTC. It yields the protein CACSPHRGLSPLPYEQYF.

The rearrangement joins TRBV27 to TRBJ2-3; 8 positions agree with TRBD2. This CDR3 has 18 residues. Germline V gene data show CDR1 as MNHEY and CDR2 as SMNVEV (reference sequence). The V and J ends lost 3 bases and 1 base, in that order; junction bases with no gene match: 12. The CDR3 DNA follows: TGTGCCAGCAGTTTTTGGTCGGGAGGGCCCCGGGGCACAGATACGCAGTATTTT. Encoded protein: CASSFWSGGPRGTDTQYF.

This clonotype was seen at least ten times. This chain's CDR3 is CSVDPTGTEQYF. The CDR3 coding sequence is TGCAGCGTTGACCCGACAGGGACCGAGCAGTACTTC. V usage is TRBV29-1 and J usage is TRBJ2-7; 7 bases line up with TRBD1. The CDR3 is made up of 12 amino acids. J lost 6 bases, V lost 3 bases, and 5 bases had no gene match. The V gene's germline CDR1 is SQVTM and CDR2 ANQGSEA.

This clonotype was seen a few times. The chain recombines TRBV6-1 with TRBJ2-2; tentatively, D is TRBD1 (6 bases). Germline V gene data show CDR1 as MNHNS and CDR2 as SASEGT. The CDR3 is 15 residues long. V lost 6 bases and J 1 base, leaving 12 bases between the germline ends. CDR3 sequence: CASREGVGNTGELFF. DNA of the CDR3: TGTGCCAGCAGAGAGGGGGTCGGGAACACCGGGGAGCTGTTTTTT.

The rearrangement uses TRBV5-1 and TRBJ1-1; possible D gene TRBD1, 5 bases. The V end was cut by 0 bases, the J end by 3 bases, with 12 bases between. CDR1 is SGHRS and CDR2 is YFSETQ in the germline V gene. This CDR3 is 15 amino acids long. In DNA form, the CDR3 reads TGCGCCAGCAGCTTGGCCCCAGGGATCGACACTGAAGCTTTCTTT. Its protein product is CASSLAPGIDTEAFF.

This clonotype appeared many times. The chain combines TRBV20-1 with TRBJ1-1, with D hard to call. CDR3 size: 13 residues. CDR1 DFQATT and CDR2 SNEGSKA come from the germline V gene (reference sequence). V lost 1 base to trimming and J lost 8 bases, with 14 bases between them. The CDR3 loop is CSARGGSPGEAFF. CDR3 nucleotides: TGCAGTGCTAGAGGTGGCTCCCCGGGAGAAGCTTTCTTT.

J is TRBJ1-5 and V is TRBV28; no clear D. V was shortened by 5 bases and J by 0 bases, with 5 bases between the two germline ends. Germline V CDR1 and CDR2: MDHEN, SYDVKM. The CDR3 is 13 residues long. The CDR3 region is CASSGSSNQPQHF. Here the CDR3 DNA reads TGTGCCAGCAGTGGGAGTAGCAATCAGCCCCAGCATTTT.